The T cell receptor (beta chain) under discussion was sequenced for a study of T cells in women clearing cervical HPV infection. A word on this clone: The observed sequence ends 3 residues before the CDR3 terminus, with the missing tail filled in from the germline J gene.

Clones were read by immunoSEQ multiplex PCR, and TCRdb kept only the in-frame ones, dropping some. Its table lists 40,000 or so clones. This CDR3 comprises 15 residues. CDR1 is MDHEN, CDR2 SYDVKM, per germline. Unmatched junction bases numbered 6, after V lost 4 bases and J lost 2 bases. The TCR originated in a woman between 18 and 75 years old with a cervical HPV16 infection that either progressed to CIN3+ or cleared (not recorded which). The sequenced sample consisted of blood buffy coat. The J gene is TRBJ2-7, the V gene TRBV28, with 9 bases aligning to TRBD2. CDR3 protein: CASSSTSGLAYEQYF. Partial CDR3 DNA: TGTGCCAGCAGTTCTACTAGCGGGCTAGCCTACGAG. The variable domain in full, with the rest retrieved from reference TRBV28 and TRBJ2-7, is DVKVTQSSRYLVKRTGEKVFLECVQDMDHENMFWYRQDPGLGLRLIYFSYDVKMKEKGDIPEGYSVSREKKERFSLILESASTNQTSMYLCASSSTSGLAYEQYFGPGTRLTVT.